The sequence of this T cell receptor (beta chain) was determined in a study of blood T cell repertoires in COVID-19. Study at large: The analysed material was cDNA or gDNA that came from T cells, B-cell-depleted T cells, or PBMCs.

Germline V gives CDR1 LNHDA, CDR2 SQIVND (reference sequence). The CDR3 runs 17 residues. V was shortened by 1 base and J by 6 bases, with 19 bases between the two germline ends. Authors' methods: Scientists estimated how many nucleated cells there were by amplifying reference gene primers. Repertoires were generated with immunoSEQ multiplex PCR, while TCRdb's copy carries only in-frame clones and drops some. V, J and clone size reflect that table, while D and trimming were determined from the DNA. The repertoire holds under 450,000 clones, roughly 87% seen once, with under 3% in the top ten. This rearrangement joins TRBV19 to TRBJ2-1, with no clear D. The clonotype was recovered from a woman in her 30s who had recovered from COVID-19. The sample taken for sequencing was PBMCs or T cells enriched from blood (not recorded which). In DNA form, the CDR3 reads TGTGCCAGTAGTATAGCGAGGAACCTGCCGGTTGTCAATGAGCAGTTCTTC. Amino acids: CASSIARNLPVVNEQFF.